One and the same sample provided the 22 T cell receptor beta chains below, sequenced in a study of T cells expressing NK-cell markers (dated by TCRdb to the early 2020s). The receptor library was made with 5' RACE. Reads for this sample came from an Illumina HiSeq 2000. TCRdb reprocessed the reads into one record per CDR3 protein sequence, lacking DNA. The sample table holds 400,000 to 500,000 distinct CDR3 sequences. The top ten hold 6% to 9.5% of the sample. The source material was blood T cells: a sorted CD56 or NKG2C T cell subset, CD4+ or CD8+ T cells, or bulk PBMC T cells (not recorded which). Every receptor here comes from a woman between 18 and 75 years old in good health.

The chain couples TRBV29-1 to TRBJ1-1; the D call from TCRdb, TRBD1, cannot be confirmed without DNA. The CDR3 has 14 residues. Germline V gene lookup returns CDR1 SQVTM and CDR2 ANQGSEA. CDR3: CSVDSRAGVREAFF.

This chain joins TRBV7-3 and TRBJ1-4; the D call of TRBD1 rests on TCRdb alone, since no DNA is present to check it. CDR3 length: 19 amino acids. CDR1 and CDR2 from the germline V gene are SGHTA and FQGTGA. The CDR3 sequence: CASSCTGDRGNSSCEKLFF.

The V gene is TRBV7-2, the J gene TRBJ2-1; TCRdb picks TRBD1, but there is no DNA to check that call. The CDR3 is 16 residues long. Per the germline V gene, CDR1 is SGHTA and CDR2 is FQGNSA. CDR3 sequence reads: CASSPQLRGKYNEQFF.

CDR3 region: CSARDPRGERNIQYF. V usage is TRBV20-1 and J usage is TRBJ2-4; TCRdb's D gene call, TRBD2, goes unchecked for lack of DNA. This CDR3 has 15 amino acids. The germline gives CDR1 DFQATT, CDR2 SNEGSKA (reference sequence).

V gene TRBV7-2 combines with J gene TRBJ2-1; the TCRdb call, TRBD2, lacks DNA for checking. The length of the CDR3 is 16 residues. Germline-derived CDR1 and CDR2 are SGHTA and FQGNSA. CDR3 protein: CASSKGQRGFYNEQFF.

Here the CDR3 reads CSAVSGADTQYF. The V call is TRBV20-1, the J call TRBJ2-3; TCRdb designates TRBD1, a call that cannot be tested without DNA. The CDR3 length is 12 residues. Per germline, CDR1 DFQATT and CDR2 SNEGSKA (reference sequence).

The gene calls are TRBV29-1 and TRBJ2-2; as DNA is missing, the TRBD1 call by TCRdb cannot be tested. The CDR3 loop spans 15 amino acids. CDR1 SQVTM and CDR2 ANQGSEA come from the germline V gene. CDR3 amino acids: CSVGVRGSNTGELFF.

This chain joins TRBV4-1 and TRBJ1-1; absent DNA, TCRdb's TRBD1 call cannot be checked. Germline assignment: CDR1 MGHRA and CDR2 YSYEKL. The CDR3 extends over 12 amino acids. CDR3 region: CASSPRQGEAFF.

The chain is built from TRBV27 and TRBJ1-1. Germline V CDR1 and CDR2: MNHEY, SMNVEV (reference sequence). The CDR3 covers 14 residues. CDR3 region: CASSFAVDNTEAFF.

The CDR3 sequence: CASSQVWDSSYEQYF. The chain combines TRBV4-2 with TRBJ2-7; TCRdb names TRBD1, which stays unverified in the absence of DNA. This CDR3 is built from 15 residues. From germline, CDR1 is LGHNA and CDR2 YNFKEQ.

V and J are TRBV7-6 and TRBJ2-5; TCRdb proposes TRBD1, but this gene call is untestable without DNA. This CDR3 region has 14 residues. The germline gives CDR1 SGHVS, CDR2 FNYEAQ. The CDR3 sequence is CASIAGTGQETQYF. Full variable domain (remainder filled in from reference TRBV7-6 and TRBJ2-5): GAGVSQSPRYKVTKRGQDVALRCDPISGHVSLYWYRQALGQGPEFLTYFNYEAQQDKSGLPNDRFSAERPEGSISTLTIQRTEQRDSAMYRCASIAGTGQETQYFGPGTRLLVL.

The chain uses TRBV6-2 or TRBV6-3 and TRBJ2-1; the TCRdb D gene call, TRBD1, has no DNA to confirm it. There are 15 residues in the CDR3. Germline-derived CDR1 and CDR2 are MNHEY and SVGEGT. CDR3 in amino acids: CASSPQGARYNEQFF.

The chain recombines TRBV28 with TRBJ2-5. The CDR3 loop spans 13 amino acids. CDR1 is MDHEN and CDR2 is SYDVKM in the germline V gene. The CDR3 spells CASTLGGVETQYF.

The genes are TRBV6-5 and TRBJ2-7; TCRdb selects TRBD2, and the lack of DNA leaves this call unchecked. This CDR3 has 15 residues. Germline lookup yields CDR1 MNHEY and CDR2 SVGAGI. CDR3 residues: CASSSMGEGFYEQYF.

The chain has TRBV4-2 and TRBJ2-1; TCRdb's D call of TRBD2 is untestable without DNA. In germline, CDR1 is LGHNA, CDR2 YNFKEQ. The CDR3 spans 17 residues. CDR3 region: CASSQEVASGAYNEQFF.

CDR3 sequence: CSVATGNLNQPQHF. This chain joins TRBV29-1 and TRBJ1-5; TCRdb's assignment of TRBD1 cannot be checked, as there is no DNA. CDR1 is SQVTM and CDR2 is ANQGSEA in the germline V gene. The CDR3 covers 14 residues.

J is TRBJ2-2 and V is TRBV19; as DNA is missing, the TRBD1 call by TCRdb cannot be tested. In germline, CDR1 is LNHDA, CDR2 SQIVND (reference sequence). The CDR3 contains 13 residues. CDR3 sequence reads: CASTGHATGELFF.

The chain uses TRBV7-9 and TRBJ2-3; TCRdb designates TRBD2, a call that cannot be tested without DNA. The CDR3 is made up of 16 amino acids. Germline V gene lookup returns CDR1 SEHNR and CDR2 FQNEAQ (reference sequence). The CDR3 here is CASSLLAPSDTDTQYF.

The chain employs TRBV7-2 and TRBJ1-1. This CDR3 has 13 residues. Germline lookup yields CDR1 SGHTA and CDR2 FQGNSA. This chain's CDR3 is CASSIQENTEAFF. Full variable domain (rest looked up from reference TRBV7-2 and TRBJ1-1): GAGVSQSPSNKVTEKGKDVELRCDPISGHTALYWYRQSLGQGLEFLIYFQGNSAPDKSGLPSDRFSAERTGGSVSTLTIQRTQQEDSAVYLCASSIQENTEAFFGQGTRLTVV.

The chain combines TRBV20-1 with TRBJ1-4; TCRdb selects TRBD1, and the lack of DNA leaves this call unchecked. CDR1 is DFQATT, CDR2 SNEGSKA, per germline (reference sequence). This CDR3 comprises 13 residues. This chain's CDR3 is CSARAGAGEKLFF.

The chain has TRBV7-8 and TRBJ2-3; TCRdb reports TRBD1, a call that lacks DNA to check it against. Germline V gene data show CDR1 as SGHVS and CDR2 as FQNEAQ. The CDR3 totals 20 residues. CDR3 sequence reads: CASSQIPISQSGTDTDTQYF.

This chain joins TRBV12-3 or TRBV12-4 and TRBJ1-1; there is no DNA to check the TCRdb D call of TRBD1. This CDR3 is 13 amino acids long. The CDR3 loop reads CASSPQGNAEAFF.